The clone carrying this TCR beta chain was seen at least ten times. What it binds is unknown. Germline trimming cut 8 bases from V and 3 bases from J; bases unmatched to any gene: 13. Germline CDR1 is MNHEY and CDR2 is SMNVEV (reference sequence). The CDR3 is made up of 16 amino acids. Repertoires were generated with immunoSEQ multiplex PCR, while TCRdb's copy carries only in-frame clones and drops some. The repertoire has some 77,000 clones, about 94% of them found once; the top ten carry approximately 1.3%. This sample was included in a study of cytomegalovirus exposure and HLA in healthy donors. General observations from the study: Cytomegalovirus status, reportedly, was diagnosed with high specificity and sensitivity by the classifier.

This TCR came from a man aged 18 to 29 in good health and CMV-seropositive. The sample consisted of PBMCs. V is TRBV27 and J is TRBJ2-3, with 8 bases matching TRBD2. CDR3 in amino acids: CASLSLHGTRTDTQYF. In nucleotides, the CDR3 is TGTGCCAGCCTCTCCCTACACGGGACTAGAACAGATACGCAGTATTTT.